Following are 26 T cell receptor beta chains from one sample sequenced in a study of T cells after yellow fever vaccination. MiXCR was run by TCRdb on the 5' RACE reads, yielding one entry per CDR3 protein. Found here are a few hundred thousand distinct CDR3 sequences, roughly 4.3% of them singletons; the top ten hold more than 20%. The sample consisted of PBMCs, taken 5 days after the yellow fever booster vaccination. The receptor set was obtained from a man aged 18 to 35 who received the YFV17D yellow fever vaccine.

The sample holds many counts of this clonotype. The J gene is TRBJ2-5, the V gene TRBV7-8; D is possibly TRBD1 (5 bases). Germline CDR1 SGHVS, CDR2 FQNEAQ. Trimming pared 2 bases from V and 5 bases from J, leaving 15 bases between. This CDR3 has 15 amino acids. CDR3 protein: CASSLREGAGETQYF. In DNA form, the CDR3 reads TGTGCCAGCAGCTTACGTGAAGGAGCAGGGGAGACCCAGTACTTC.

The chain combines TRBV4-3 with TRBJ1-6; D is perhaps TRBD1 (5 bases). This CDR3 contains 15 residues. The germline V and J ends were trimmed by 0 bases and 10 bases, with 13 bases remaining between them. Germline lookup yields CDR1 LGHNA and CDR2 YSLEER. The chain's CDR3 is CASSQDPLRGSPLHF. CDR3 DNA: TGCGCCAGCAGCCAAGACCCTTTGAGGGGCTCACCCCTCCACTTT.

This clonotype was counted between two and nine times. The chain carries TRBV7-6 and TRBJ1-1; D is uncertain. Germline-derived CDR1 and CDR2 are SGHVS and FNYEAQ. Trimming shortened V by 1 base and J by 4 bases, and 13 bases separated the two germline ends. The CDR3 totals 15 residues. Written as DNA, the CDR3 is TGTGCCAGCAGCTTAGAACAGTCTTGGGGCACTGAAGCTTTCTTT. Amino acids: CASSLEQSWGTEAFF.

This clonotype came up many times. The CDR3 nucleotides read TGCGCCAGCAGCTTGGCGCCCAACTCCTACAATGAGCAGTTCTTC. Translated: CASSLAPNSYNEQFF. The chain links TRBV5-1 to TRBJ2-1, with D unclear. Germline V gene lookup returns CDR1 SGHRS and CDR2 YFSETQ. This CDR3 is built from 15 residues. The ends were cut back, 0 bases at V and 0 bases at J, with 7 bases in the middle.

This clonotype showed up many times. The DNA for the CDR3 is TGTGCCAGCACCCCCGCACAGACCATCTCTAACTATGGCTACACCTTC. Translation: CASTPAQTISNYGYTF. The rearrangement links TRBV2 to TRBJ1-2; no definite D call. V shed 7 bases and J shed 0 bases, with 18 bases lying between them. The CDR3 has 16 residues. Germline assignment: CDR1 SNHLY and CDR2 FYNNEI.

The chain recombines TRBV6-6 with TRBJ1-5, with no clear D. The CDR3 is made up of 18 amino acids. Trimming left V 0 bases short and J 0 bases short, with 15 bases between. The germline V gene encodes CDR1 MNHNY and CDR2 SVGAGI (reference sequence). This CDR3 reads CASSYSTPGRDSNQPQHF. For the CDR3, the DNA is TGTGCCAGCAGTTACTCGACGCCCGGGCGGGATAGCAATCAGCCCCAGCATTTT.

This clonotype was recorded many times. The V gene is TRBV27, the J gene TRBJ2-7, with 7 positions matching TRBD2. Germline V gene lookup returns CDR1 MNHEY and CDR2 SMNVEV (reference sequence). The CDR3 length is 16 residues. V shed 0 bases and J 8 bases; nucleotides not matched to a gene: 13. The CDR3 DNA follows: TGTGCCAGCAGTTTATCGAAACCGGGAGGAGATGTGCAGCAGTACTTC. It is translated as CASSLSKPGGDVQQYF.

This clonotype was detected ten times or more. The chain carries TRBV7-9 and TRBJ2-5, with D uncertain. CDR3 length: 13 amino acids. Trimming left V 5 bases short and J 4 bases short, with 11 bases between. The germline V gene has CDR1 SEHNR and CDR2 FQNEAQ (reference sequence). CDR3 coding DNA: TGTGCCAGCAGCGCTAACACTGGAGAGACCCAGTACTTC. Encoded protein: CASSANTGETQYF.

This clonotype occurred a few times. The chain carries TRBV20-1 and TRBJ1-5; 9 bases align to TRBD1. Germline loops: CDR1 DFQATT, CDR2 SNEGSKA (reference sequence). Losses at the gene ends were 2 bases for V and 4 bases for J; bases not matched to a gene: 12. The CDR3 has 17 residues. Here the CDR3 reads CSARPGGTGLRNQPQHF. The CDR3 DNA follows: TGCAGTGCTAGACCTGGCGGGACAGGGCTCCGGAATCAGCCCCAGCATTTT.

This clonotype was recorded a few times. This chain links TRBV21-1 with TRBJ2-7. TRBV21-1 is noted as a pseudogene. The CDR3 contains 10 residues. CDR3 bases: TGTCCCGGAGTATCCTACGAGCAGTACGTC. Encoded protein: CPGVSYEQYV.

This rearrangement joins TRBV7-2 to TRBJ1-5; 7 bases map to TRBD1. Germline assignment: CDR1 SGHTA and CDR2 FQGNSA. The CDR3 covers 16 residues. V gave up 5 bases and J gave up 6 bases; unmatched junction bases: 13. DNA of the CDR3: TGTGCCAGCAGCCCAGTTTCCGGGACAGTCTTTCAGCCCCAGCATTTT. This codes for CASSPVSGTVFQPQHF.

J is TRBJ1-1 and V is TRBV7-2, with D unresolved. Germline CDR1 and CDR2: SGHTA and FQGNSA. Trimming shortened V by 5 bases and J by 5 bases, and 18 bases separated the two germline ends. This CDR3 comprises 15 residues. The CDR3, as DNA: TGTGCCAGCAGCCTAGGGCTGGCCCCGGGGACTGAAGCTTTCTTT. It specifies CASSLGLAPGTEAFF.

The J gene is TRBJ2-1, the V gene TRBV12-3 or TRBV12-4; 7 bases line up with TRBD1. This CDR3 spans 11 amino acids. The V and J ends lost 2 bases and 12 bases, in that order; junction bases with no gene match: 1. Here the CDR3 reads CASSLRQGQFF. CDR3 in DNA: TGTGCCAGCAGTTTAAGACAGGGGCAGTTCTTC.

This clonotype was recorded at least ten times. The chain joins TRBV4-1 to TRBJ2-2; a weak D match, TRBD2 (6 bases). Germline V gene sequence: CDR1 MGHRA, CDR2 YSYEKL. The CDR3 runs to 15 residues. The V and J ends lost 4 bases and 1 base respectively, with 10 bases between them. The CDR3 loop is CASSPHGGNTGELFF. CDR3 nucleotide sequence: TGCGCCAGCAGCCCTCACGGGGGGAACACCGGGGAGCTGTTTTTT.

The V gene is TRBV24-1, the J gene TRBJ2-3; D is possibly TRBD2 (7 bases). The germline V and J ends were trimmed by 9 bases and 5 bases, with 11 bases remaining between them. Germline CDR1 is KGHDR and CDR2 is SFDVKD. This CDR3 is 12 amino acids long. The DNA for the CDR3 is TGTGCCACCCGGGGGGCGGAAGATACGCAGTATTTT. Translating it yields CATRGAEDTQYF.

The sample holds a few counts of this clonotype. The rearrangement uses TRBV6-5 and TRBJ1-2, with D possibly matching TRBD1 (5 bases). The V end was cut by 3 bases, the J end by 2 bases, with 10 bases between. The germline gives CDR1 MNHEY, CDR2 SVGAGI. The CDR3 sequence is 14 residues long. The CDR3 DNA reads TGTGCCAGCAGTTATGGTGGGGGAAACTATGGCTACACCTTC. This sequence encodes CASSYGGGNYGYTF.

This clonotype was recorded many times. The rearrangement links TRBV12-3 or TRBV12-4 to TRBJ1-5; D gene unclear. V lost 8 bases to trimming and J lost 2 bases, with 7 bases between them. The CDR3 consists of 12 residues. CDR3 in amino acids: CASGWGNQPQHF. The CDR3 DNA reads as TGTGCCAGCGGGTGGGGCAATCAGCCCCAGCATTTT.

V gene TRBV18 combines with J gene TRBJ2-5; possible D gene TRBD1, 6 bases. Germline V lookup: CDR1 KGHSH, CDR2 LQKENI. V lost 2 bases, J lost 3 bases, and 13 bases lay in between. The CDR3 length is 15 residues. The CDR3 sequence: CASSPRPGQKETQYF. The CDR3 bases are TGTGCCAGCTCACCAAGGCCCGGACAGAAAGAGACCCAGTACTTC. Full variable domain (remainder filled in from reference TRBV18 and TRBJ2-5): NAGVMQNPRHLVRRRGQEARLRCSPMKGHSHVYWYRQLPEEGLKFMVYLQKENIIDESGMPKERFSAEFPKEGPSILRIQQVVRGDSAAYFCASSPRPGQKETQYFGPGTRLLVL.

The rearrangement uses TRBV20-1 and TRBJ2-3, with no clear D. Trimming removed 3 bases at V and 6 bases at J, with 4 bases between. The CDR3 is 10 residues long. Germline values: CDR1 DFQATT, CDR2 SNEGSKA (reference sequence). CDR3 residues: CSASTDTQYF. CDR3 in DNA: TGCAGTGCTAGTACGGATACGCAGTATTTT.

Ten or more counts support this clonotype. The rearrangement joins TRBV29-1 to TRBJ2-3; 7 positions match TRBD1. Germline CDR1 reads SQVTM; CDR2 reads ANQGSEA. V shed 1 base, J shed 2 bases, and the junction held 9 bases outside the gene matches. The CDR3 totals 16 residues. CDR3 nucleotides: TGCAGCGTTGAAGTCTGGGGGAAGGGGGCCACAGATACGCAGTATTTT. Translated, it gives CSVEVWGKGATDTQYF.

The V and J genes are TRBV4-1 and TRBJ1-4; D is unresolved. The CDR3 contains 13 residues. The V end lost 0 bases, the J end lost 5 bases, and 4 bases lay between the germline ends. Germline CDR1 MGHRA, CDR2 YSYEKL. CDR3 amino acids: CASSQDPNEKLFF. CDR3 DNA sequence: TGCGCCAGCAGCCAAGACCCGAATGAAAAACTGTTTTTT.

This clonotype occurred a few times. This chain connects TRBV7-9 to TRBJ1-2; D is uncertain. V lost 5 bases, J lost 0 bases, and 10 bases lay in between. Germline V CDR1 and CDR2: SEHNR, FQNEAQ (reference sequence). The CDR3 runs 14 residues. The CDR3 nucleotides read TGTGCCAGCAGCCCCTCAGGAGCTAACTATGGCTACACCTTC. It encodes CASSPSGANYGYTF.

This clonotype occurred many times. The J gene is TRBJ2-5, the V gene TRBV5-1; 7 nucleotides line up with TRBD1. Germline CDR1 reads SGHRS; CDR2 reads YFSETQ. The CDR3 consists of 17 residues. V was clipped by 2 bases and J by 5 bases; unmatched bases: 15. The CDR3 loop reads CASSLEMILTGSETQYF. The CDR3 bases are TGCGCCAGCAGCTTAGAGATGATTTTGACAGGGAGTGAGACCCAGTACTTC.

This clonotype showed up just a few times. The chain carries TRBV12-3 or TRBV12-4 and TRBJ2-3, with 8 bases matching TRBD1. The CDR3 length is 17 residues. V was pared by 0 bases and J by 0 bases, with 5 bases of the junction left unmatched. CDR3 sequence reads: CASSLAQGAGSTDTQYF. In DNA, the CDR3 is TGTGCCAGCAGTTTAGCCCAGGGGGCAGGGAGCACAGATACGCAGTATTTT.

CDR3 protein: CASSLQLAGITDTQYF. The CDR3 DNA sequence: TGCGCCAGCAGCCTGCAACTAGCGGGGATCACAGATACGCAGTATTTT. The V call is TRBV5-1, the J call TRBJ2-3, with 10 bases that match TRBD2. V lost 4 bases, J lost 2 bases, and 7 bases stayed unmatched. Germline V gene sequence: CDR1 SGHRS, CDR2 YFSETQ. CDR3 size: 16 residues.

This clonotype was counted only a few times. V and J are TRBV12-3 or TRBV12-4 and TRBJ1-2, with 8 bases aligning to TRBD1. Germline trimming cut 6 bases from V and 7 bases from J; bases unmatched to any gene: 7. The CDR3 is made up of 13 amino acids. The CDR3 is CASSPDRALGYTF. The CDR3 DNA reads TGTGCCAGCAGCCCGGACAGGGCACTTGGCTACACCTTC.